The rows below give T cell receptor beta chains drawn from one sample of a study of T cells in Graves' hyperthyroidism and ophthalmopathy. TCRdb recomputed calls from the multiplex PCR reads with MiXCR, one row per CDR3 protein. The sample lists 500,000 to 600,000 distinct CDR3 sequences; around 46% were seen once. The sequenced sample consisted of peripheral blood or thyroid tissue (not recorded which). Every receptor here comes from an adult woman with Graves' disease, either hyperthyroidism or ophthalmopathy (not recorded which). CDR3s include the opening cysteine and the closing phenylalanine or tryptophan. A D gene is named only where the DNA matches it firmly. Only some rows state a clone size, as once, few, many or a class for expanded clones.

.	TRBV20-1	TRBD1	TRBJ1-1	CSARTTGQWTSEAFF	TGCAGTGCCAGAACGACGGGACAGTGGACCTCAGAAGCTTTCTTT
.	TRBV19	TRBD1	TRBJ1-1	CASRLGQFSGTEAFF	TGTGCCAGTAGGCTGGGACAGTTCTCTGGAACTGAAGCTTTCTTT
.	TRBV20-1	.	TRBJ1-2	CSVRVWGLAGYTF	TGCAGTGTCAGAGTGTGGGGGTTGGCTGGCTACACCTTC
.	TRBV20-1	.	TRBJ1-3	CSATDSVISGNTIYF	TGCAGTGCAACGGACAGCGTTATCTCTGGAAACACCATATATTTT
many	TRBV5-6	TRBD1	TRBJ1-2	CASSFLQGVGYTF	TGTGCCAGCAGCTTCCTACAGGGGGTTGGCTACACCTTC
.	TRBV29-1	TRBD1	TRBJ1-2	CSSQDTGVYGYTF	TGCAGCAGTCAAGATACAGGGGTCTATGGCTACACCTTC
.	TRBV15	.	TRBJ2-7	CATTPGPGGEQYF	TGTGCCACCACGCCGGGCCCAGGAGGCGAGCAGTACTTC
many	TRBV2	.	TRBJ1-2	CASNLWQNGYTF	TGTGCCAGCAATCTGTGGCAGAATGGCTACACCTTC
many	TRBV7-9	.	TRBJ1-1	CASSLTSDTEAFF	TGTGCCAGCAGCTTAACATCGGACACTGAAGCTTTCTTT
.	TRBV7-7	.	TRBJ2-5	CASSFPGTTSRETQYF	TGTGCCAGCAGCTTTCCCGGGACAACTTCGCGGGAGACCCAGTACTTC
.	TRBV20-1	TRBD1	TRBJ2-5	CSASPSGGRETQYF	TGCAGTGCTAGTCCTTCAGGGGGCAGGGAGACCCAGTACTTC
many	TRBV5-1	.	TRBJ2-7	CASRVAASSYEQYF	TGCGCCAGCAGGGTAGCGGCAAGCTCCTACGAGCAGTACTTC
.	TRBV27	TRBD1	TRBJ1-1	CASSFTGDANTEAFF	TGTGCCAGCAGTTTTACAGGGGACGCCAACACTGAAGCTTTCTTT
.	TRBV7-2	.	TRBJ1-1	CASSSRDGLNTEAFF	TGTGCCAGCAGCTCCCGGGACGGACTGAACACTGAAGCTTTCTTT
once	TRBV5-1	TRBD1	TRBJ2-7	CASSLGQRTYEQYF	TGCGCCAGCAGCCTGGGACAGAGAACCTACGAGCAGTACTTC
.	TRBV19	.	TRBJ1-5	CASSIPTGSQPQHF	TGTGCCAGTAGTATTCCGACCGGTAGTCAGCCCCAGCATTTT
many	TRBV12-3/TRBV12-4	TRBD2	TRBJ2-5	CASSLGLAGDQETQYF	TGTGCCAGCAGTCTGGGACTAGCGGGGGACCAAGAGACCCAGTACTTC
many	TRBV20-1	TRBD1	TRBJ2-5	CSAREPRGRGETQYF	TGCAGTGCTAGGGAGCCCAGGGGGCGCGGGGAGACCCAGTACTTC
many	TRBV4-1	TRBD1	TRBJ2-7	CASSQGPGGPHEQYF	TGCGCCAGCAGCCAAGGGCCAGGGGGTCCGCACGAGCAGTACTTC
once	TRBV20-1	.	TRBJ1-2	CSARTAANYGYTF	TGCAGTGCCCGGACGGCGGCTAACTATGGCTACACCTTC
.	TRBV11-2	TRBD1	TRBJ2-2	CASSLVGGQGLFTGELFF	TGTGCCAGCAGCTTAGTGGGGGGACAGGGGCTTTTCACCGGGGAGCTGTTTTTT
once	TRBV7-2	.	TRBJ2-1	CASSLGILAYPYNEQFF	TGTGCCAGCAGCTTAGGTATTCTAGCCTACCCCTACAATGAGCAGTTCTTC
many	TRBV9	.	TRBJ1-3	CASSVDDLTPADF	TGTGCCAGCAGCGTAGATGACCTGACGCCCGCCGATTTT
many	TRBV6-5	.	TRBJ1-5	CASREGHTRNQPQHF	TGTGCCAGCAGGGAAGGACACACCCGGAATCAGCCCCAGCATTTT
.	TRBV2	TRBD2	TRBJ2-7	CASSPGLAGGPYEQYF	TGTGCCAGCAGTCCGGGACTAGCGGGAGGCCCCTACGAGCAGTACTTC
.	TRBV28	.	TRBJ1-5	CASSRRNQPQHF	TGTGCCAGCAGTCGACGCAATCAGCCCCAGCATTTT
few	TRBV10-3	.	TRBJ1-4	CAISESGVATNEKLFF	TGTGCCATCAGTGAGTCGGGTGTAGCAACTAATGAAAAACTGTTTTTT
.	TRBV11-1	.	TRBJ1-2	CASSIYLCSVLNRDGYTF	.
few	TRBV10-3	.	TRBJ2-1	CAIRSVADNEQFF	TGTGCCATCAGATCAGTGGCGGACAATGAGCAGTTCTTC
.	TRBV7-6	.	TRBJ1-5	CASSLMSLRGNQPQHF	TGTGCCAGCAGCTTAATGTCGCTTAGGGGCAATCAGCCCCAGCATTTT
.	TRBV10-2	TRBD2	TRBJ2-7	CASSGLAGASGELLTDSTNYEQYF	TGCGCCAGCAGCGGGCTAGCGGGAGCGTCCGGGGAGCTGTTGACAGACTCTACCAACTACGAGCAGTACTTC
many	TRBV20-1	.	TRBJ2-7	CSASLRGRKYEQYF	TGCAGTGCTAGTCTCCGCGGGCGGAAATACGAGCAGTACTTC
.	TRBV6-1	TRBD2	TRBJ2-3	CAISEAGGRVDTQYF	TGTGCCATCAGTGAAGCGGGAGGGCGCGTAGATACGCAGTATTTT
many	TRBV3-1	.	TRBJ1-4	CASSPNRVVGEKLFF	TGTGCCAGCAGCCCGAACAGGGTGGTTGGTGAAAAACTGTTTTTT
many	TRBV7-2	.	TRBJ2-7	CASSLAGYWRYF	TGTGCCAGCAGCTTAGCAGGATATTGGCGGTACTTC
.	TRBV24-1	.	TRBJ2-2	CATSDHRGMTSPNTGELFF	TGTGCCACCAGTGATCACAGGGGAATGACTAGCCCGAACACCGGGGAGCTGTTTTTT
.	TRBV5-1	TRBD1	TRBJ2-2	CASSVRGQGELFF	TGCGCCAGCAGCGTACGGGGACAGGGGGAGCTGTTTTTT
.	TRBV10-2	.	TRBJ1-1	CASRNREANTEAFF	TGCGCCAGCAGAAACAGGGAGGCGAACACTGAAGCTTTCTTT
few	TRBV7-2	.	TRBJ1-5	CASSLNRVGQPQHF	TGTGCCAGCAGCTTAAACAGGGTCGGCCAGCCCCAGCATTTT
.	TRBV2	TRBD1	TRBJ1-1	CASLGQDEAFF	TGTGCCAGCCTGGGACAGGATGAAGCCTTCTTT
.	TRBV25-1	.	TRBJ1-1	CASSQVATNTEAFF	TGTGCCAGCAGCCAAGTCGCGACGAACACTGAAGCTTTCTTT
.	TRBV2	.	TRBJ1-2	CASSARTTYGYTF	TGTGCCAGCAGTGCCCGGACCACCTATGGCTACACCTTC
many	TRBV9	.	TRBJ2-5	CASSNRDGEETQYF	TGTGCCAGCAGCAACCGGGACGGTGAAGAGACCCAGTACTTC
once	TRBV10-3	TRBD2	TRBJ2-7	CAISDIAGQYF	TGTGCCATCAGTGACATAGCGGGGCAGTACTTC
once	TRBV20-1	TRBD1	TRBJ1-4	CSARLRQGDEKLFF	TGCAGTGCTAGATTGAGACAGGGCGATGAAAAACTGTTTTTT
many	TRBV6-1	TRBD1	TRBJ1-1	CASQGGAFF	TGTGCCAGTCAGGGGGGAGCTTTCTTT
.	TRBV27	.	TRBJ1-4	CASSHGGPNEKLFF	TGTGCCAGCAGTCACGGGGGTCCTAATGAAAAACTGTTTTTT
.	TRBV7-9	.	TRBJ1-5	CASSLEDSQPQHF	TGTGCCAGCAGCTTAGAGGATAGTCAGCCCCAGCATTTT
many	TRBV7-2	TRBD1	TRBJ1-1	CASSLVPGGNTEAFF	TGTGCCAGCAGCTTAGTTCCAGGGGGCAACACTGAAGCTTTCTTT
.	TRBV5-8	.	TRBJ2-6	CASSSRTRGANVLTF	TGTGCCAGCAGCTCTCGGACACGGGGGGCCAACGTCCTGACTTTC
.	TRBV2	.	TRBJ2-2	CASSLRIAASTGELFF	TGTGCCAGCAGTCTCAGAATCGCGGCGTCCACCGGGGAGCTGTTTTTT
.	TRBV7-2	.	TRBJ1-1	CASSPSMGAFF	TGTGCCAGCAGCCCCTCTATGGGGGCTTTCTTT
many	TRBV11-2	.	TRBJ2-7	CASSLSLSGVGKYEQYF	TGTGCCAGCAGCTTAAGTCTTTCGGGAGTCGGGAAATACGAGCAGTACTTC
.	TRBV2	.	TRBJ2-5	CASSPHKGVAGETQYF	TGTGCCAGCAGTCCCCACAAGGGAGTCGCGGGAGAGACCCAGTACTTC
once	TRBV2	TRBD1	TRBJ1-6	CASEGQGLNSPLHF	TGTGCCAGTGAGGGACAGGGCCTAAATTCACCCCTCCACTTT